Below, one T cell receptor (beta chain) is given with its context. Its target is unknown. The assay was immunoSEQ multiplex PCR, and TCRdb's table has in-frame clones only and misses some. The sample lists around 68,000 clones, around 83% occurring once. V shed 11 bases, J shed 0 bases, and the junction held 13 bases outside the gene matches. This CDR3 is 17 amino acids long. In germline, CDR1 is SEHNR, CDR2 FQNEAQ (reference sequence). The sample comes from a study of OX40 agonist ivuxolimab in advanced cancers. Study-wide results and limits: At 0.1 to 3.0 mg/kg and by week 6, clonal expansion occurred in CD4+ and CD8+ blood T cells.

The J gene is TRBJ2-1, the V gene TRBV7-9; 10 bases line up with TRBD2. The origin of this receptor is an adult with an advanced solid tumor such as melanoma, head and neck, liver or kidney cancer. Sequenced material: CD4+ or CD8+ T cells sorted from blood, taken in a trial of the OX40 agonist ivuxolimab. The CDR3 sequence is CAVKDPRTSGSYNEQFF. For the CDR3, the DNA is TGTGCCGTCAAAGACCCTAGGACTAGCGGCTCCTACAATGAGCAGTTCTTC.